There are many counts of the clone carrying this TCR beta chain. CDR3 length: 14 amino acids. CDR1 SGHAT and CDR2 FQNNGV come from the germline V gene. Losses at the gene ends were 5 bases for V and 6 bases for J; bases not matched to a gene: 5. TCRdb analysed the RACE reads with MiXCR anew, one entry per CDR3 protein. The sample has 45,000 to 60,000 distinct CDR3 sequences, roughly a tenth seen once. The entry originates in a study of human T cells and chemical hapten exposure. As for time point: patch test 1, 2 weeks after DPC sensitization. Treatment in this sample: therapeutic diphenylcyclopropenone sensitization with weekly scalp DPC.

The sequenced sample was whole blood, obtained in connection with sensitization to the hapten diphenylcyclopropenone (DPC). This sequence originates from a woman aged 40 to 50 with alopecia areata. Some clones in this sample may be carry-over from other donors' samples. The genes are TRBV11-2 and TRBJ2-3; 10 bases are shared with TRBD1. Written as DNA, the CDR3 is TGTGCCAGCAGCCAGGACAGGGGGGTGGATACGCAGTATTTT. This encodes CASSQDRGVDTQYF.